This section outlines one TCR beta chain sequence together with its context. This CDR3 is 16 amino acids long. Germline V gives CDR1 SGHAT, CDR2 FQNNGV. V lost 3 bases to trimming and J lost 0 bases, with 12 bases between them. This record comes from a study of blood T cell repertoires in COVID-19. Generated by immunoSEQ multiplex PCR, the TCRdb table keeps only in-frame clones and is missing some. The sample consists of 150,000 to 200,000 clones, approximately 73% of them appearing once. The receptor comes from a woman in her forties or fifties with acute COVID-19. J is TRBJ2-1 and V is TRBV11-2, with D hard to call. Sequenced input: PBMCs or T cells enriched from blood (not recorded which). The CDR3: CASSLDSRNSYNEQFF. The CDR3 DNA is TGTGCCAGCAGCTTGGATAGCCGAAACTCCTACAATGAGCAGTTCTTC.